These 17 T cell receptor beta chains came from one sample sequenced in a study of T cells in Graves' hyperthyroidism and ophthalmopathy. It was RNA transcripts that yielded the amplified TCR beta CDR3 regions. HTBI primers were used for first-round RT-PCR of the TCR CDR3. TCRdb recomputed calls from the multiplex PCR reads with MiXCR, one row per CDR3 protein. The sample shows roughly 710,000 distinct CDR3 sequences, 30% to 40% of them seen only once. Sequences were obtained from blood. These TCRs come from a woman between 40 and 55 years old with Graves' hyperthyroidism.

This clonotype was seen a few times. The rearrangement links TRBV7-2 to TRBJ2-7; 10 bases agree with TRBD2. Per germline, CDR1 SGHTA and CDR2 FQGNSA. The CDR3 covers 16 residues. The ends lost 4 bases at V and 6 bases at J; junction bases unmatched: 12. CDR3 amino acids: CASSSRTSGAPSEQYF. The CDR3 DNA sequence: TGTGCCAGCAGCTCGCGGACTAGCGGAGCCCCTTCCGAGCAGTACTTC.

The chain is built from TRBV3-2 and TRBJ2-7; the D call in the table, TRBD1, was not verified against the DNA. TRBV3-2 is a recognized pseudogene. This CDR3 spans 13 amino acids. CDR3 sequence reads: CASSQGRGIEQYF. The CDR3 DNA follows: TGTGCCAGCAGCCAGGGCAGGGGTATCGAGCAGTACTTC.

This chain links TRBV9 with TRBJ2-7; D is unclear. The ends were cut back, 4 bases at V and 4 bases at J, with 12 bases in the middle. The CDR3 sequence is 13 residues long. Germline CDR1 SGDLS, CDR2 YYNGEE. In DNA, the CDR3 is TGTGCCAGCAGCCCCCCCCCCGGTTACGAGCAGTACTTC. The encoded protein is CASSPPPGYEQYF.

This clonotype appeared many times. The V call is TRBV20-1, the J call TRBJ2-5, with 9 nucleotides matching TRBD2. Per germline, CDR1 DFQATT and CDR2 SNEGSKA (reference sequence). V shed 3 bases and J 3 bases; nucleotides not matched to a gene: 5. The CDR3 runs 14 residues. The chain's CDR3 is CSASSLAGKETQYF. Here the CDR3 DNA reads TGCAGTGCTAGCTCACTAGCGGGTAAAGAGACCCAGTACTTC.

This clonotype has a handful of counts. The chain is built from TRBV12-3 or TRBV12-4 and TRBJ1-2; 8 nucleotides align to TRBD1. With 0 bases clipped from V and 7 bases from J, the junction kept 10 bases outside the gene matches. CDR3 length equals 16 residues. The CDR3 spells CASSLARTGPISGYTF. CDR3 nucleotide sequence: TGTGCCAGCAGTTTAGCGAGGACAGGGCCCATCTCTGGCTACACCTTC.

This sequence joins TRBV5-8 and TRBJ2-7, with D possibly TRBD2 on 7 matching bases. The CDR3 has 15 amino acids. The germline V and J ends were trimmed by 3 bases and 1 base, with 14 bases remaining between them. In germline, CDR1 is SGHTS, CDR2 YDEGEE. DNA for the CDR3: TGTGCCAGCAGCTATATGGGGGGGCCTTCCTACGAGCAGTACTTC. Its translation is CASSYMGGPSYEQYF. Using reference TRBV5-8 and TRBJ2-7 for the parts outside the CDR3, the full variable domain is EAGVTQSPTHLIKTRGQQATLRCSPISGHTSVYWYQQALGLGLQFLLWYDEGEERNRGNFPPRFSGRQFPNYSSELNVNALELEDSALYLCASSYMGGPSYEQYFGPGTRLTVT.

This clonotype came up many times. This rearrangement joins TRBV29-1 to TRBJ1-5; D is possibly TRBD1 (6 bases). CDR1 and CDR2 (germline): SQVTM, ANQGSEA. The CDR3 runs to 13 residues. The V end lost 7 bases, the J end lost 2 bases, and 12 bases lay between the germline ends. The CDR3: CSAAGQGNQPQHF. In DNA form, the CDR3 reads TGCAGCGCCGCGGGACAAGGCAATCAGCCCCAGCATTTT.

With regard to this clonotype: A much larger clone differs from this one at a single base, so this may be a read error. The chain recombines TRBV7-8 with TRBJ1-2, with D possibly being TRBD1 (5 bases). CDR1 SGHVS and CDR2 FQNEAQ come from the germline V gene. Trimming cost V 5 bases and J 12 bases, with 19 bases left between them. The CDR3 runs to 13 residues. The DNA of the CDR3 is TGTGCCAGCAGCCCCGGTGTGGGGGGTAGCCACACCTTC. This codes for CASSPGVGGSHTF. Full variable domain (remainder filled in from reference TRBV7-8 and TRBJ1-2): GAGVSQSPRYKVAKRGQDVALRCDPISGHVSLFWYQQALGQGPEFLTYFQNEAQLDKSGLPSDRFFAERPEGSVSTLKIQRTQQEDSAVYLCASSPGVGGSHTFGSGTRLTVV.

This clonotype was found a few times. The chain carries TRBV3-1 and TRBJ1-1, with D perhaps matching TRBD1 (5 bases). Germline CDR1 LGHDT, CDR2 YNNKEL (reference sequence). Between the trimmed V and J ends, which lost 3 bases and 1 base, there was a span of 12 bases. This CDR3 is 15 amino acids long. CDR3 sequence: CASSQGGPSNTEAFF. CDR3 DNA: TGTGCCAGCAGCCAGGGGGGACCCTCGAACACTGAAGCTTTCTTT.

There are many counts of this clonotype. The chain uses TRBV20-1 and TRBJ1-2, with D unresolved. CDR1 and CDR2 (germline): DFQATT, SNEGSKA (reference sequence). V was pared by 1 base and J by 4 bases, with 7 bases between. This CDR3 comprises 12 residues. The CDR3 coding sequence is TGCAGTGCTAGAGGGACTTCCTATGGCTACACCTTC. Its protein is CSARGTSYGYTF.

This clonotype was picked up many times. The genes are TRBV15 and TRBJ1-2, with D maybe TRBD1 (5 bases). V lost 3 bases and J lost 7, with 24 bases in between. Germline V lookup: CDR1 LNHNV, CDR2 YYDKDF (reference sequence). The CDR3 covers 17 residues. CDR3 loop: CATSSFLGTRGYGGYTF. In DNA form, the CDR3 reads TGTGCCACCAGCAGTTTCCTCGGGACGAGGGGCTACGGTGGCTACACCTTC.

This clonotype was observed at least ten times. The J gene is TRBJ1-2, the V gene TRBV2, with D possibly matching TRBD1 (5 bases). CDR3 size: 14 residues. Germline CDR1 is SNHLY and CDR2 is FYNNEI. Trimming took off 4 bases at V and 4 bases at J, with 13 bases between the two ends. The CDR3 DNA is TGTGCCAGCAGTGGGGCAGGTGGGGGCTATGGCTACACCTTC. Its protein product is CASSGAGGGYGYTF.

This clonotype was detected ten times or more. The chain has TRBV19 and TRBJ1-5, with TRBD1 matching 7 bases. The ends lost 3 bases at V and 7 bases at J; junction bases unmatched: 9. The CDR3 runs to 15 residues. CDR1 is LNHDA and CDR2 is SQIVND in the germline V gene (reference sequence). CDR3 amino acids: CASSMVGQAGQPQHF. For the CDR3, the DNA is TGTGCCAGTAGTATGGTCGGACAGGCGGGGCAGCCCCAGCATTTT.

This clonotype was detected a few times. This chain connects TRBV9 to TRBJ2-3; tentative D call: TRBD1 (5 bases). CDR1 is SGDLS, CDR2 YYNGEE, per germline. The CDR3 runs 14 residues. Trimming cost V 0 bases and J 2 bases, with 7 bases left between them. CDR3 sequence: CASSVEQATDTQYF. The CDR3 bases are TGTGCCAGCAGCGTAGAACAGGCCACAGATACGCAGTATTTT.

A few counts support this clonotype. CDR3 in amino acids: CASSPEHGNEQYF. CDR3 bases: TGTGCCAGCAGCCCGGAACACGGAAACGAGCAGTACTTC. V usage is TRBV5-6 and J usage is TRBJ2-7; no reliable D call. V was cut by 4 bases and J by 5 bases, with 13 bases left in between. The CDR3 runs to 13 residues. Germline values: CDR1 SGHDT, CDR2 YYEEEE.

J is TRBJ2-7 and V is TRBV7-2, with 12 bases aligning to TRBD1. The CDR3 has 13 residues. V lost 8 bases to trimming and J lost 7 bases; unmatched junction nucleotides: 6. In germline, CDR1 is SGHTA, CDR2 FQGNSA. As DNA, the CDR3 is TGTGCCAGCGCGGGACAGGGGGCAGAAGAGCAGTACTTC. Translation gives CASAGQGAEEQYF. The whole variable domain, filled in from reference TRBV7-2 and TRBJ2-7, reads GAGVSQSPSNKVTEKGKDVELRCDPISGHTALYWYRQSLGQGLEFLIYFQGNSAPDKSGLPSDRFSAERTGGSVSTLTIQRTQQEDSAVYLCASAGQGAEEQYFGPGTRLTVT.

This clonotype was seen repeatedly, ten times or more. This rearrangement joins TRBV29-1 to TRBJ1-2; D remains ambiguous. Germline CDR1 SQVTM, CDR2 ANQGSEA. V was pared by 1 base and J by 4 bases, with 4 bases between. CDR3 length equals 11 residues. The CDR3 reads CSVEVSYGYTF. The CDR3, as DNA: TGCAGCGTTGAAGTGAGCTATGGCTACACCTTC.